This T cell receptor beta chain was recorded in a study of cytomegalovirus exposure and HLA in healthy donors. This CDR3 comprises 14 residues. Germline values: CDR1 SGHTA, CDR2 FQGNSA. V shed 1 base and J shed 6 bases, with 12 bases lying between them. With 60 Vbeta and 13 Jbeta primers, the PCR was carried out. Repertoires were generated with immunoSEQ multiplex PCR, while TCRdb's copy carries only in-frame clones and drops some. The table includes hundreds of thousands of clones, 80% to 90% detected once. The origin of this receptor is a woman aged 18-30 years in good health and CMV-seronegative. The chain is built from TRBV7-2 and TRBJ1-2, with D perhaps matching TRBD1 (5 bases). The sample comprised PBMCs. Here the CDR3 reads CASSLVWQGDGYTF. Written as DNA, the CDR3 is TGTGCCAGCAGCTTAGTCTGGCAGGGTGATGGCTACACCTTC.